This TCR beta chain appears in the sequencing data of a study of blood T cell repertoires in COVID-19. Looking at the study overall: Samples taken during acute and convalescent COVID-19 were collected in the United States, Italy and Spain. The cDNA or gDNA used as material had been derived from T cells, B-cell-depleted T cells, or PBMCs.

The CDR3 has 16 amino acids. Germline-derived CDR1 and CDR2 are LGHDT and YNNKEL (reference sequence). V shed 0 bases and J 4 bases; nucleotides not matched to a gene: 7. Per the original methods: Scientists estimated how many nucleated cells there were by amplifying reference gene primers. TCRdb's table, derived via immunoSEQ multiplex PCR, lists solely in-frame clones and lacks some. V and J calls and clone size come straight from that table; D and trimming were deduced from the DNA. This sample has roughly 41,000 clones, with around 83% found just once. J is TRBJ2-7 and V is TRBV3-1 (or the pseudogene TRBV3-2); 9 bases match TRBD1. Sequencing was carried out using peripheral blood. This clonotype originated in a woman older than 75 with acute or convalescent COVID-19. CDR3 in amino acids: CASSQDSTGGAYEQYF. For the CDR3, the DNA is TGTGCCAGCAGCCAAGACTCGACAGGGGGAGCGTACGAGCAGTACTTC.